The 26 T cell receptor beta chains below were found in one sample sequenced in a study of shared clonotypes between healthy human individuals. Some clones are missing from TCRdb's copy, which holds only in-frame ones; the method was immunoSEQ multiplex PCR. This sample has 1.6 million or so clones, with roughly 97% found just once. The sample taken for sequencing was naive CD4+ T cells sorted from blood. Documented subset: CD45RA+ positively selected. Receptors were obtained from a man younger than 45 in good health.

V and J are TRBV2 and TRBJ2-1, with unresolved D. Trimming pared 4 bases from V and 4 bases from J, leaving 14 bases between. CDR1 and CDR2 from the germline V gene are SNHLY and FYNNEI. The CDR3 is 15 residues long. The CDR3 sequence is CASSVKSPPYNEQFF. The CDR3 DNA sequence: TGTGCCAGCAGTGTGAAGTCACCTCCTTACAATGAGCAGTTCTTC. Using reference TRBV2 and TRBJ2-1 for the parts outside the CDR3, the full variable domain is EPEVTQTPSHQVTQMGQEVILRCVPISNHLYFYWYRQILGQKVEFLVSFYNNEISEKSEIFDDQFSVERPDGSNFTLKIRSTKLEDSAMYFCASSVKSPPYNEQFFGPGTRLTVL.

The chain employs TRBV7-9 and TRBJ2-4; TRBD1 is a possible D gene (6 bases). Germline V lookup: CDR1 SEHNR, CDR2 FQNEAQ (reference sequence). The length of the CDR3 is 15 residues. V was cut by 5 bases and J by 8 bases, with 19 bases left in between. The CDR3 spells CASSLPTGNGDIQYF. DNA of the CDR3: TGTGCCAGCAGCCTACCTACAGGGAACGGGGACATTCAGTACTTC.

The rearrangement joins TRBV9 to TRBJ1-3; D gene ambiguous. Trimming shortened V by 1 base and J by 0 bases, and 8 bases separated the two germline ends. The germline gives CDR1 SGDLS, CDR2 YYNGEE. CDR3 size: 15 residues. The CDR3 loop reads CASSVSTLSGNTIYF. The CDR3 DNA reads TGTGCCAGCAGCGTATCCACCCTCTCTGGAAACACCATATATTTT.

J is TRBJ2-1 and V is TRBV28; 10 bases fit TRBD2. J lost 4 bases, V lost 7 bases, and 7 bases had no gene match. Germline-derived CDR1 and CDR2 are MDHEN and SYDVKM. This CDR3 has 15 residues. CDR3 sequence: CASTLLAGIYNEQFF. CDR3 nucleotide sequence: TGTGCCAGCACCCTACTAGCGGGAATTTACAATGAGCAGTTCTTC.

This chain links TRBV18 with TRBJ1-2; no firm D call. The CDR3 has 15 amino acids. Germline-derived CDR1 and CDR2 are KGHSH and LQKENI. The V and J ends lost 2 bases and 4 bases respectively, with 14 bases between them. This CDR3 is CASSPSGDAGYGYTF. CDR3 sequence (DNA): TGTGCCAGCTCACCAAGTGGGGATGCAGGCTATGGCTACACCTTC.

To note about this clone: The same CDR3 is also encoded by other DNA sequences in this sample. CDR3 residues: CASSSGLNTGELFF. The CDR3 region has the DNA TGCGCCAGCAGCTCGGGACTTAACACCGGGGAGCTGTTTTTT. The chain links TRBV5-1 to TRBJ2-2; a weak D match, TRBD2 (6 bases). The CDR3 is 14 amino acids. CDR1 and CDR2 (germline): SGHRS, YFSETQ. Trimming removed 3 bases from V and 2 bases from J, with 8 bases in between.

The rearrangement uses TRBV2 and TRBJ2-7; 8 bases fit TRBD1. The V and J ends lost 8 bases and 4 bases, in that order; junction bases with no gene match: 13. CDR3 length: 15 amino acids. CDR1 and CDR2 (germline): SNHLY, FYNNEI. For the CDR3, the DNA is TGTGCCAGCGGTCCTGCCGAGGGACAGGCATACGAGCAGTACTTC. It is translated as CASGPAEGQAYEQYF. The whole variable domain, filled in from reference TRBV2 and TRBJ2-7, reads EPEVTQTPSHQVTQMGQEVILRCVPISNHLYFYWYRQILGQKVEFLVSFYNNEISEKSEIFDDQFSVERPDGSNFTLKIRSTKLEDSAMYFCASGPAEGQAYEQYFGPGTRLTVT.

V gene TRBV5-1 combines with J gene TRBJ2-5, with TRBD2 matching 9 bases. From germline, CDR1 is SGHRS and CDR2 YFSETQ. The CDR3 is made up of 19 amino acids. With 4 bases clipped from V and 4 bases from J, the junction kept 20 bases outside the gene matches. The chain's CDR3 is CASSLGGSGSLGLSETQYF. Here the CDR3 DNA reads TGCGCCAGCAGCCTCGGTGGTAGCGGGAGTCTGGGTTTATCAGAGACCCAGTACTTC.

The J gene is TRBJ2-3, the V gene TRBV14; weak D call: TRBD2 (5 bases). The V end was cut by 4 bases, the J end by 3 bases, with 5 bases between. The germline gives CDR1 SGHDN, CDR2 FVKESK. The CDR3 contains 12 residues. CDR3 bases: TGTGCCAGCAGCCGGGAGACAGATACGCAGTATTTT. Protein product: CASSRETDTQYF.

CDR3 region: CASSLFSGNTGELFF. As DNA, the CDR3 is TGTGCCAGCAGCTTGTTTTCGGGGAACACCGGGGAGCTGTTTTTT. The chain links TRBV5-5 to TRBJ2-2; D not certain. V was pared by 1 base and J by 1 base, with 8 bases between. CDR1 and CDR2 (germline): SGHKS, YYEKEE (reference sequence). CDR3 length: 15 amino acids.

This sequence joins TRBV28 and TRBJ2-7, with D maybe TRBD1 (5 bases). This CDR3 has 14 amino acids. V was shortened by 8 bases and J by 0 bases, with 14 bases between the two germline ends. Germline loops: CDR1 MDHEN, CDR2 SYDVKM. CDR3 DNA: TGTGCCAGCCTCCCACAGGCTAACTCCTACGAGCAGTACTTC. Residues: CASLPQANSYEQYF.

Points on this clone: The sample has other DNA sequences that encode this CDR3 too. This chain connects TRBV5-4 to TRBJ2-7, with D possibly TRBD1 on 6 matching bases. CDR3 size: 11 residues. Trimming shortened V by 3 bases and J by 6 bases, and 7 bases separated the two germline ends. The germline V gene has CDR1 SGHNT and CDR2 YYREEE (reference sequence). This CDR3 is CASSSRGEQYF. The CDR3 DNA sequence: TGTGCCAGCAGCTCCAGGGGCGAGCAGTACTTC.

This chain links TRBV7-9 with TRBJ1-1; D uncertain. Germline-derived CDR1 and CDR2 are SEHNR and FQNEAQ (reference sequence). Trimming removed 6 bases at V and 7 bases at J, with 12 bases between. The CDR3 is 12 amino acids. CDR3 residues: CASRKAAGEAFF. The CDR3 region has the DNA TGTGCCAGCAGGAAAGCGGCAGGTGAAGCTTTCTTT.

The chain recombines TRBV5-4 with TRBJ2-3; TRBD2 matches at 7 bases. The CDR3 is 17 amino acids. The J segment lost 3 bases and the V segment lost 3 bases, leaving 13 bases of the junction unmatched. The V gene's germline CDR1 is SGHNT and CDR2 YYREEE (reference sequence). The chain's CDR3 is CASSSLGRPRRTDTQYF. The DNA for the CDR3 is TGTGCCAGCAGCTCCCTCGGGAGGCCCAGAAGAACAGATACGCAGTATTTT.

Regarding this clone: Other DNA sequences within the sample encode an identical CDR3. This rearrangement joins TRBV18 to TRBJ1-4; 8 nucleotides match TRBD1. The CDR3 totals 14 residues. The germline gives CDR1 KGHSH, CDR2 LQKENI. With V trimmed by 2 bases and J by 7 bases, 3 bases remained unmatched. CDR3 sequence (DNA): TGTGCCAGCTCACCAGGGACAGGTGGTGAAAAACTGTTTTTT. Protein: CASSPGTGGEKLFF.

The CDR3: CASSRMTGTDYGYTF. The CDR3 region has the DNA TGTGCCAGCAGCCGCATGACAGGGACAGACTATGGCTACACCTTC. The rearrangement links TRBV5-4 to TRBJ1-2, with 7 bases lining up with TRBD1. Germline assignment: CDR1 SGHNT and CDR2 YYREEE (reference sequence). V lost 4 bases to trimming and J lost 3 bases; unmatched junction nucleotides: 9. CDR3 length equals 15 residues. The variable domain in full, with the rest retrieved from reference TRBV5-4 and TRBJ1-2, is ETGVTQSPTHLIKTRGQQVTLRCSSQSGHNTVSWYQQALGQGPQFIFQYYREEENGRGNFPPRFSGLQFPNYSSELNVNALELDDSALYLCASSRMTGTDYGYTFGSGTRLTVV.

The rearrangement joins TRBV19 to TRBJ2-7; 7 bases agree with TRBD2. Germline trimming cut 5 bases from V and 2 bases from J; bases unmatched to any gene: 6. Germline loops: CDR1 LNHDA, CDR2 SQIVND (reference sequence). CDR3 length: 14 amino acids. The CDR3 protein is CASSGGESPYEQYF. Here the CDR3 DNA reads TGTGCCAGTAGTGGGGGGGAGAGTCCCTACGAGCAGTACTTC. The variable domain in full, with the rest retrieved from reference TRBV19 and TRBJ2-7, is DGGITQSPKYLFRKEGQNVTLSCEQNLNHDAMYWYRQDPGQGLRLIYYSQIVNDFQKGDIAEGYSVSREKKESFPLTVTSAQKNPTAFYLCASSGGESPYEQYFGPGTRLTVT.

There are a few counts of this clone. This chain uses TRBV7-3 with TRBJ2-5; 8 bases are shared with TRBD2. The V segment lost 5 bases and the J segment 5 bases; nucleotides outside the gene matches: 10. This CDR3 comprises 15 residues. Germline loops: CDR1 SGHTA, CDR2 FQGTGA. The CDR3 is CASSPGTRGSETQYF. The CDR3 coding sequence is TGTGCCAGCAGCCCCGGGACTAGAGGTTCCGAGACCCAGTACTTC.

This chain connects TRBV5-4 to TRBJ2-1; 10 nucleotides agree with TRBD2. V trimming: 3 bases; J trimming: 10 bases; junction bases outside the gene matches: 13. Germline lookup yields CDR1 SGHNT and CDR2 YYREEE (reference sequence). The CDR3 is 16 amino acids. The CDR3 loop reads CASSSPAASGRREQFF. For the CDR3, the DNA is TGTGCCAGCAGCTCACCCGCGGCTAGCGGGAGACGCGAGCAGTTCTTC.

The chain's CDR3 is CASSLWRSSGANVLTF. The CDR3 DNA reads TGTGCCAGCAGCTTGTGGCGGAGCTCTGGGGCCAACGTCCTGACTTTC. This chain uses TRBV5-4 with TRBJ2-6; unclear D gene. Trimming took 1 base from V and 0 from J, leaving 8 bases between them. This CDR3 is built from 16 residues. CDR1 SGHNT and CDR2 YYREEE come from the germline V gene (reference sequence).

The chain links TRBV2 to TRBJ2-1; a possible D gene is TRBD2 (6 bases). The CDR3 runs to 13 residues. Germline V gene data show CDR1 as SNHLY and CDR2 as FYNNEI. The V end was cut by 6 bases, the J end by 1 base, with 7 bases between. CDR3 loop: CASRGGSYNEQFF. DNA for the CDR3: TGTGCCAGCAGGGGAGGATCCTACAATGAGCAGTTCTTC.

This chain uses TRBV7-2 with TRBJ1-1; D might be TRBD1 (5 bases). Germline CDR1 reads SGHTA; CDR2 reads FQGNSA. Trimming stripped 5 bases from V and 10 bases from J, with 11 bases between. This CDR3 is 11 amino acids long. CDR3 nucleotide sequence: TGTGCCAGCAGCCACGGACAAGGAGCTTTCTTT. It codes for CASSHGQGAFF.

The CDR3 DNA reads as TGTGCCAGCAGCTTTGCGGTCGGCGGAGCTTTCTTT. This gives the protein CASSFAVGGAFF. The chain has TRBV5-6 and TRBJ1-1; D uncertain. The germline V gene encodes CDR1 SGHDT and CDR2 YYEEEE. Trimming left V 2 bases short and J 10 bases short, with 12 bases between. CDR3 length: 12 amino acids.

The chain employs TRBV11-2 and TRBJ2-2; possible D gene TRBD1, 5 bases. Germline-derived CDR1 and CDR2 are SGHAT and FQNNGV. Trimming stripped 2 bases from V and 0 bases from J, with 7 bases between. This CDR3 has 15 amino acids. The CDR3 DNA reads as TGTGCCAGCAGCTTACAGGGTTCGAACACCGGGGAGCTGTTTTTT. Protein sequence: CASSLQGSNTGELFF.

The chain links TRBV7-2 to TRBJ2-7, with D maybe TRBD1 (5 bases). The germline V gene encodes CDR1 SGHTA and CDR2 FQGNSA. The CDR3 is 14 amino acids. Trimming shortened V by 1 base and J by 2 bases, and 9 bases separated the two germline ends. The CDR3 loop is CASSLVRETYEQYF. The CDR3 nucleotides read TGTGCCAGCAGCTTAGTCAGGGAAACCTACGAGCAGTACTTC.

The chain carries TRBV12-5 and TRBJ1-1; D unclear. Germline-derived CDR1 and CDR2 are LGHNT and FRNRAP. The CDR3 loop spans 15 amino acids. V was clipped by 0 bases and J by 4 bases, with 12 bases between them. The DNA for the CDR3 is TGTGCTAGTGGTTTGGTACGGAGCACGAGCACTGAAGCTTTCTTT. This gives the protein CASGLVRSTSTEAFF. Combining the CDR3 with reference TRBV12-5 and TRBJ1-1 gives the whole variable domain DARVTQTPRHKVTEMGQEVTMRCQPILGHNTVFWYRQTMMQGLELLAYFRNRAPLDDSGMPKDRFSAEMPDATLATLKIQPSEPRDSAVYFCASGLVRSTSTEAFFGQGTRLTVV.